The source of this T cell receptor beta chain is a study of blood T cell repertoires in COVID-19. The table came from immunoSEQ multiplex PCR; TCRdb's copy has only in-frame clones and leaves some out. The table records some 90,000 clones, more than 70% of them present only once. Germline V gene data show CDR1 as LNHNV and CDR2 as YYDKDF (reference sequence). CDR3 length: 14 residues. V gave up 3 bases and J gave up 3 bases, with 12 bases separating them. The receptor's source is a man between 50 and 59 years old with COVID-19, enrolled during active disease. This sequence joins TRBV15 and TRBJ2-7; D is possibly TRBD1 (6 bases). The sample comprised peripheral blood. CDR3 region: CATSRYRDLYEQYF. CDR3 nucleotide sequence: TGTGCCACCAGCAGGTACAGGGACCTCTACGAGCAGTACTTC.